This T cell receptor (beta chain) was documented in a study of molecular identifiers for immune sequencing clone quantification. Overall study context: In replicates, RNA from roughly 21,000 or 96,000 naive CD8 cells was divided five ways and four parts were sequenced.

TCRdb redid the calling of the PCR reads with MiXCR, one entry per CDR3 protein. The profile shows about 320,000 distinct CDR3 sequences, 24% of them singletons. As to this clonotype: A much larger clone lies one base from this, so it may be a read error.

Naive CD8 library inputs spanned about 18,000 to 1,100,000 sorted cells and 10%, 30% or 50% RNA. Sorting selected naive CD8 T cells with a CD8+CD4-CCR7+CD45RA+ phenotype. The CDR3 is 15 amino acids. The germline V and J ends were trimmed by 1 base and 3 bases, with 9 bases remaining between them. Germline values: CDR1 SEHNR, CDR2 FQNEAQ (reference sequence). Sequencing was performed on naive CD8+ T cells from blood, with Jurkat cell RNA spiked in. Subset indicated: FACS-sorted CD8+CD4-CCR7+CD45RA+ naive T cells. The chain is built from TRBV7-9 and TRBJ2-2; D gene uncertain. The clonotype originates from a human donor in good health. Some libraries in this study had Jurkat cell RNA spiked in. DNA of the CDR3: TGTGCCAGCAGCTTAGAAGAGATTTACACCGGGGAGCTGTTTTTT. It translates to CASSLEEIYTGELFF.